The clone carrying this TCR beta chain has at least ten counts. Its antigen is still unknown. This sample stems from a study of CD8 T cells in ankylosing spondylitis. Study results and caveats: Before this, some motif variants had been reported in reactive arthritis synovial fluid and blood.

Each CDR3 protein gets one entry after TCRdb re-called the 5' RACE reads with MiXCR. The sample contains approximately 190,000 distinct CDR3 sequences, about an eighth of which appear only once. The germline V and J ends were trimmed by 4 bases and 5 bases, with 17 bases remaining between them. Per the germline V gene, CDR1 is SGHAT and CDR2 is FQDESV (reference sequence). The CDR3 contains 15 residues. This clonotype was sampled from a female donor with ankylosing spondylitis or in good health (not recorded which). The sample was blood, either unsorted or a sorted T cell fraction (not recorded which). This sequence joins TRBV11-1 and TRBJ1-2; D ambiguous. The CDR3 nucleotides read TGTGCCAGCAGCTCTTTGCCGGGCCTCCCTTATGGCTACACCTTC. It yields the protein CASSSLPGLPYGYTF.